The present entry profiles one TCR beta chain with its context. Which antigen it targets is not known. No qualities accompany the bases; no much larger clone lies one base away. The entry originates in a study of identical twins (dated by TCRdb to 2016 to 2017). With respect to the entire study: To test whether fetal clonotypes persist, the study used deep sequencing on TCR alpha and beta repertoires from monozygotic twins, unrelated adults of various ages, and cord blood. To rule out contamination, replicate twin experiments were performed at different times with different library preparation protocols. What the study reported, not specific to this receptor: Abundant cord blood beta clonotypes had fewer insertions, young adult naive repertoires showed a similar but weaker trend, and memory repertoires showed no such trend. A weaker excess of twin sharing was found in beta out-of-frame sequences because the signal-to-noise ratio was lowered by fewer shared sequences. Because the same donors could not be followed over many years, the conclusions depended on cross-sectional statistical analysis. Zero-insertion analyses could be partly confounded by invariant T cells such as MAIT and iNKT, although diverse VJ usage argued against such confounding for most clonotypes. In monozygotic twins, recombination models systematically underestimated out-of-frame TCR alpha sharing, but the models matched the sharing seen between unrelated individuals. Compared with coincidental sharing between unrelated individuals, out-of-frame TCR alpha sequences shared between twins showed an excess of sequences with low generation probability.

Cut back by 5 bases and 0 bases, the V and J ends lie 17 bases apart. From the cysteine through the phenylalanine, the CDR3 covers 17 amino acids. Of the read, only the CDR3 DNA is kept; its 51 bases are in frame from base 1. Every donor in the study was a healthy Caucasian. Three pairs of female monozygotic twins, all aged 18 to 29 years, were included in the twin cohort. Using Miltenyi CD45RO+ enrichment and human naive T-cell isolation kits, memory (CD45RO+) and naive T cells were isolated from PBMC. The method behind the library was 5' RACE. The reads were generated on an Illumina HiSeq 2000. Template switching added a universal primer binding site, and the final cDNA carried a unique molecular identifier that allowed TCR cDNA molecules to be counted accurately. Specific primers in the conserved constant-segment region were used to synthesize first-strand cDNA for TCR alpha and beta chains. To control for contamination, each cDNA library was double barcoded with a SMART-Mk sample barcode plus Illumina barcodes. TruSeq adapter sequences, together with Illumina sample barcodes, were added in two successive PCR steps. The TCR alpha and beta cDNA libraries were sequenced on the Illumina HiSeq platform using custom primers. The paper's data handling went like this. MiGEC was used to process raw reads and extract unique molecular identifiers, and MiXCR was used to find CDR3 positions. Recombination models were inferred per individual with the repgenHMM and IGoR tools using an EM algorithm. Shared clonotypes were analyzed with the tcR package in R, and sharing was normalized by the product of cloneset sizes. To study raw recombination free of thymic and clonal selection effects, out-of-frame nonproductive sequences were analyzed. TCRdb's own reprocessing of the public reads used fastp at Q25 and MiXCR and kept productive beta chains. Duplicate CDR3 protein sequences are folded into a single record with the most common DNA and genes. Here the V and J calls rest on TCRdb's processing, not on the authors' analysis. The sample includes hundreds of thousands of distinct CDR3 sequences, with 8% to 9% observed a single time. The top ten hold 2% to 2.5% of the sample.

The same data also contributed to another study, on yellow fever vaccine responses in identical twins. The second investigation adds: According to the authors, in identical twins the way T cells responded to vaccination appeared partly convergent and partly personalized. The study precisely tracked vaccine-responding T cell clones in identical twins.

Recombination joined TRBV12-3 or TRBV12-4 with TRBJ1-3; TRBD1 might be the D gene, on 6 matching bases. The sample was memory (CD45RO+) T cells sorted from blood. Sample cell subset or site, as interpreted from the label and publication: CD45RO+ enriched T cells. The receptor was isolated from a woman aged 18-29 years in good health. The CDR3 region has the sequence CASSPGQRASSGNTIYF. The nucleotides read TGTGCCAGCAGTCCCGGACAGAGGGCCTCCTCTGGAAACACCATATATTTT.